Below are 4 T cell receptor beta chains sequenced from a single sample in a study of blood T cell repertoires in COVID-19. The protocol was immunoSEQ multiplex PCR, while the TCRdb copy is restricted to in-frame clones and leaves out a portion. The sample comprises around 130,000 clones, less than 90% of which are singletons, and approximately 9% rests with the top ten. The sample consisted of peripheral blood. The origin of the receptors is a man aged 25 to 45 with COVID-19, enrolled during active disease.

This chain links TRBV30 with TRBJ2-7; TRBD2 agrees at 8 bases. With V trimmed by 0 bases and J by 7 bases, 8 bases remained unmatched. The CDR3 runs to 14 residues. CDR1 is GTSNPN and CDR2 is SVGIG in the germline V gene (reference sequence). CDR3 DNA sequence: TGTGCCTGGAGTGTACGGGGGGGTCAAGGGGAGCAGTACTTC. Translating gives CAWSVRGGQGEQYF.

The chain joins TRBV9 to TRBJ1-2; 7 nucleotides match TRBD1. V gave up 0 bases and J gave up 4 bases; unmatched junction bases: 6. The germline gives CDR1 SGDLS, CDR2 YYNGEE. This CDR3 is 15 amino acids long. CDR3 amino acids: CASSVEGAIFYGYTF. The CDR3 DNA follows: TGTGCCAGCAGCGTAGAGGGGGCGATTTTCTATGGCTACACCTTC.

The V call is TRBV24-1, the J call TRBJ2-1; 9 positions match TRBD1. The CDR3 spans 14 residues. Germline assignment: CDR1 KGHDR and CDR2 SFDVKD. The V segment lost 3 bases and the J segment 15 bases; nucleotides outside the gene matches: 11. CDR3 amino acids: CATSDLRAGQGLFF. CDR3 coding DNA: TGTGCCACCAGTGATCTTAGGGCGGGACAGGGCTTGTTCTTC.

V gene TRBV2 combines with J gene TRBJ1-2, with D perhaps matching TRBD1 (6 bases). The CDR3 consists of 12 residues. Germline V lookup: CDR1 SNHLY, CDR2 FYNNEI. Between the trimmed V and J ends, which lost 7 bases and 6 bases, there was a span of 12 bases. CDR3: CASNREVDGYTF. Written as DNA, the CDR3 is TGTGCCAGCAACAGGGAAGTGGATGGCTACACCTTC.